Below are 6 T cell receptor beta chains sequenced from a single sample in a study of human T cells and chemical hapten exposure. Time point defined: healthy volunteer bleed at 6 weeks. Unfractionated whole blood was the source of the extracted total RNA. MiXCR, run by TCRdb on the RACE reads, gives a single entry per CDR3 protein. The data show 35,000 to 50,000 distinct CDR3 sequences, around 4% seen once. Sequencing used whole blood. The source is a human donor in good health. Some clones in this sample may be carry-over from other donors' samples.

The rearrangement joins TRBV12-3 or TRBV12-4 to TRBJ1-4; D gene ambiguous. The germline V and J ends were trimmed by 6 bases and 2 bases, with 7 bases remaining between them. The CDR3 sequence is 13 residues long. The CDR3 protein is CASSGPTNEKLFF. CDR3 coding DNA: TGTGCCAGCAGCGGACCGACTAATGAAAAACTGTTTTTT.

In its sample, this clonotype was seen many times. As DNA, the CDR3 is TGCAGTGCTAGAGATTCAAGACAGGGGACACATCAGCCCCAGCATTTT. Its translation is CSARDSRQGTHQPQHF. The V and J genes are TRBV20-1 and TRBJ1-5; TRBD1 agrees at 8 bases. V shed 0 bases, J shed 5 bases, and the junction held 9 bases outside the gene matches. The CDR3 sequence is 16 residues long. Germline CDR1 DFQATT, CDR2 SNEGSKA (reference sequence).

Remarks on this clonotype: A much larger clone differs from this one at a single base, so this may be a read error. The chain combines TRBV28 with TRBJ2-3, with 15 bases aligning to TRBD2. Germline V lookup: CDR1 MDHEN, CDR2 SYDVKM. The CDR3 is made up of 19 amino acids. Trimming removed 3 bases from V and 5 bases from J; junction bases left unmatched: 12. The CDR3 loop reads CASSFSSRGLAGGLDTQYF. CDR3 coding DNA: TGTGCCAGCAGTTTTAGCTCCAGGGGACTAGCGGGAGGTTTAGATACGCAGTATTTT.

This clonotype was seen many times. This rearrangement joins TRBV28 to TRBJ1-4, with D hard to call. CDR1 is MDHEN, CDR2 SYDVKM, per germline. The V end was cut by 7 bases, the J end by 4 bases, with 16 bases between. The CDR3 extends over 15 amino acids. CDR3 nucleotides: TGTGCCAGCACCTTGAGTTTGGGGAATAATGAAAAACTGTTTTTT. Translation: CASTLSLGNNEKLFF.

The J gene is TRBJ2-7, the V gene TRBV7-9; TRBD2 matches at 12 bases. The CDR3 contains 15 residues. CDR1 is SEHNR, CDR2 FQNEAQ, per germline (reference sequence). The V and J ends lost 3 bases and 3 bases, in that order; junction bases with no gene match: 3. CDR3 in DNA: TGTGCCAGCAGCTTGCAGACTAGCGGGAGCTACGAGCAGTACTTC. It specifies CASSLQTSGSYEQYF. Full variable domain (remainder filled in from reference TRBV7-9 and TRBJ2-7): DTGVSQNPRHKITKRGQNVTFRCDPISEHNRLYWYRQTLGQGPEFLTYFQNEAQLEKSRLLSDRFSAERPKGSFSTLEIQRTEQGDSAMYLCASSLQTSGSYEQYFGPGTRLTVT.

The table lists this clonotype with a few counts. V gene TRBV5-5 combines with J gene TRBJ1-1; D is perhaps TRBD1 (6 bases). The V end was cut by 3 bases, the J end by 0 bases, with 12 bases between. The CDR3 is 15 residues long. CDR1 is SGHKS and CDR2 is YYEKEE in the germline V gene (reference sequence). CDR3 loop: CASSSGQIMNTEAFF. For the CDR3, the DNA is TGTGCCAGCAGCTCAGGACAGATCATGAACACTGAAGCTTTCTTT. Filled out from reference TRBV5-5 and TRBJ1-1, the complete variable domain reads DAGVTQSPTHLIKTRGQQVTLRCSPISGHKSVSWYQQVLGQGPQFIFQYYEKEERGRGNFPDRFSARQFPNYSSELNVNALLLGDSALYLCASSSGQIMNTEAFFGQGTRLTVV.